These 17 T cell receptor beta chains were all obtained from the same sample, sequenced in a study of cytomegalovirus exposure and HLA in healthy donors (TCRdb year 2017). Libraries were built with the immunoSEQ multiplex PCR assay. For the multiplex PCR, a mixture combining 60 forward primers for TCR Vbeta segments and 13 reverse primers for TCR Jbeta segments was used. Not all clones reach the TCRdb copy of this immuneACCESS table, which keeps in-frame sequences only. Checked studies attribute under half of the gap to unresolved V genes and leave the rest unexplained. The table for this sample lists roughly 120,000 clones; around a tenth of them were counted only once. 2.5% to 3.5% of the sample rests with the top ten. What was sequenced was PBMCs. The receptors derive from a man aged 30 to 39 in good health and CMV-seronegative.

This clone was recorded a few times. The sample holds other DNA sequences that translate to the same CDR3. This rearrangement joins TRBV30 to TRBJ1-6; no clear D. This CDR3 has 12 residues. Germline CDR1 reads GTSNPN; CDR2 reads SVGIG (reference sequence). V was trimmed by 2 bases and J by 14 bases, leaving 13 bases between them. The CDR3 loop is CAWSSNGRSLHF. CDR3 in DNA: TGTGCCTGGAGTTCAAACGGTCGGTCCCTCCACTTT. The full variable domain, with the rest looked up from reference TRBV30 and TRBJ1-6, is SQTIHQWPATLVQPVGSPLSLECTVEGTSNPNLYWYRQAAGRGLQLLFYSVGIGQISSEVPQNLSASRPQDRQFILSSKKLLLSDSGFYLCAWSSNGRSLHFGNGTRLTVT.

This chain connects TRBV11-2 to TRBJ2-3; 8 bases fit TRBD2. Trimming removed 4 bases from V and 12 bases from J; junction bases left unmatched: 9. CDR1 SGHAT and CDR2 FQNNGV come from the germline V gene. The CDR3 contains 13 residues. CDR3 loop: CASSSGTSGSQYF. As DNA, the CDR3 is TGTGCCAGCAGCTCAGGGACTAGTGGGAGTCAGTATTTT.

This clone came up a few times. This sequence joins TRBV4-3 and TRBJ1-1; D gene ambiguous. Germline V gene data show CDR1 as LGHNA and CDR2 as YSLEER. The CDR3 is 13 amino acids. The V and J ends lost 2 bases and 3 bases respectively, with 7 bases between them. CDR3: CASSQNTYTEAFF. CDR3 sequence (DNA): TGCGCCAGCAGCCAAAACACCTACACTGAAGCTTTCTTT.

This clone was found a few times. The V and J genes are TRBV6-6 and TRBJ1-2; D gene ambiguous. Trimming took 5 bases from V and 8 from J, leaving 15 bases between them. CDR1 is MNHNY and CDR2 is SVGAGI in the germline V gene (reference sequence). The CDR3 covers 13 residues. The CDR3 region is CASSDFGGRGYTF. CDR3 coding DNA: TGTGCCAGCAGTGATTTCGGAGGGAGGGGCTACACCTTC.

On this clone: The identical CDR3 is also encoded by other nucleotide sequences in the sample. The chain recombines TRBV30 with TRBJ2-3; 9 nucleotides match TRBD1. The CDR3 is made up of 14 amino acids. Germline loops: CDR1 GTSNPN, CDR2 SVGIG (reference sequence). J was trimmed by 4 bases and V by 7 bases; bases with no gene match: 9. CDR3 region: CAFGQGSLADTQYF. In nucleotides, the CDR3 is TGTGCCTTCGGACAGGGGAGTCTCGCAGATACGCAGTATTTT.

This clone was found a few times. The chain uses TRBV6-6 and TRBJ1-1, with 9 bases fitting TRBD1. The CDR3 is made up of 14 amino acids. V was clipped by 6 bases and J by 4 bases; unmatched bases: 6. From germline, CDR1 is MNHNY and CDR2 SVGAGI (reference sequence). The CDR3: CASSRGQGVTEAFF. CDR3 nucleotide sequence: TGTGCCAGCAGCCGGGGACAGGGAGTCACTGAAGCTTTCTTT.

This sequence joins TRBV4-3 and TRBJ2-3, with TRBD2 matching 8 bases. The CDR3 has 16 amino acids. Germline lookup yields CDR1 LGHNA and CDR2 YSLEER. J was trimmed by 2 bases and V by 5 bases; bases with no gene match: 9. The CDR3 DNA reads as TGCGCCAGCAGCGAAGGCCAGCGGGGGAACACAGATACGCAGTATTTT. Amino acids: CASSEGQRGNTDTQYF.

The chain links TRBV12-5 to TRBJ1-5, with D possibly TRBD1 on 5 matching bases. CDR3 size: 16 residues. Germline CDR1 reads LGHNT; CDR2 reads FRNRAP. Trimming removed 0 bases at V and 2 bases at J, with 11 bases between. The CDR3, as DNA: TGTGCTAGTGGTTTGGTCCCGCAGGGTGGCAATCAGCCCCAGCATTTT. This encodes CASGLVPQGGNQPQHF.

This clone was seen a handful of times. V gene TRBV9 combines with J gene TRBJ2-3, with a tentative D call TRBD2 (6 bases). The V end was cut by 4 bases, the J end by 0 bases, with 15 bases between. CDR1 and CDR2 from the germline V gene are SGDLS and YYNGEE. The CDR3 contains 16 residues. The CDR3, as DNA: TGTGCCAGCAGCTCCTTCGGTGGGGGGAGCACAGATACGCAGTATTTT. Protein product: CASSSFGGGSTDTQYF.

This clone was seen only a few times. This chain uses TRBV25-1 with TRBJ1-1, with D possibly being TRBD1 (6 bases). The length of the CDR3 is 17 residues. CDR1 is MGHDK and CDR2 is SYGVNS in the germline V gene. The V and J ends lost 1 base and 5 bases respectively, with 20 bases between them. CDR3: CASSEWGGREGGTEAFF. The CDR3 DNA follows: TGTGCCAGCAGTGAATGGGGAGGAAGGGAGGGGGGTACTGAAGCTTTCTTT. Complete variable domain (other parts from reference TRBV25-1 and TRBJ1-1): EADIYQTPRYLVIGTGKKITLECSQTMGHDKMYWYQQDPGMELHLIHYSYGVNSTEKGDLSSESTVSRIRTEHFPLTLESARPSHTSQYLCASSEWGGREGGTEAFFGQGTRLTVV.

This clone turned up a few times. The chain couples TRBV7-9 to TRBJ1-1, with a weak D call TRBD1 (6 bases). Germline assignment: CDR1 SEHNR and CDR2 FQNEAQ (reference sequence). Trimming cost V 2 bases and J 0 bases, with 22 bases left between them. The CDR3 totals 19 residues. The CDR3 loop reads CASSLKLLGGKGMNTEAFF. The DNA of the CDR3 is TGTGCCAGCAGCTTAAAACTTTTAGGGGGTAAGGGGATGAACACTGAAGCTTTCTTT. The complete variable domain, with remaining parts taken from reference TRBV7-9 and TRBJ1-1, reads DTGVSQNPRHKITKRGQNVTFRCDPISEHNRLYWYRQTLGQGPEFLTYFQNEAQLEKSRLLSDRFSAERPKGSFSTLEIQRTEQGDSAMYLCASSLKLLGGKGMNTEAFFGQGTRLTVV.

The V and J genes are TRBV9 and TRBJ2-3, with D perhaps TRBD2 (5 bases). CDR3 length: 13 residues. CDR1 and CDR2 from the germline V gene are SGDLS and YYNGEE. The ends were cut back, 5 bases at V and 0 bases at J, with 7 bases in the middle. The CDR3 protein is CASRASSTDTQYF. The CDR3 DNA is TGTGCCAGCAGGGCTAGCAGCACAGATACGCAGTATTTT.

The chain recombines TRBV7-2 with TRBJ1-5, with 7 bases aligning to TRBD1. CDR3 length: 14 amino acids. Per germline, CDR1 SGHTA and CDR2 FQGNSA. J gave up 2 bases and V 5 bases, and 3 bases lay outside the gene matches. The CDR3 region has the DNA TGTGCCAGCAGCGCCACAGGGGGCAATCAGCCCCAGCATTTT. Protein: CASSATGGNQPQHF.

This clone was counted only a few times. The V and J genes are TRBV5-1 and TRBJ2-3, with D maybe TRBD1 (7 bases). CDR1 is SGHRS, CDR2 YFSETQ, per germline. With 6 bases removed from V and 2 bases from J, the gap between germline ends came to 13 bases. The CDR3 is 14 residues long. In DNA form, the CDR3 reads TGCGCCAGCACAGGGGGGCAGGACACAGATACGCAGTATTTT. This translates into CASTGGQDTDTQYF.

This clone appeared a few times. The chain couples TRBV5-4 to TRBJ2-3; TRBD2 matches 7 bases. Losses at the gene ends were 0 bases for V and 6 bases for J; bases not matched to a gene: 10. Germline-derived CDR1 and CDR2 are SGHNT and YYREEE (reference sequence). The CDR3 sequence is 16 residues long. The CDR3 loop reads CASSLASGLPWDTQYF. The CDR3 DNA sequence: TGTGCCAGCAGCTTGGCCTCGGGACTACCTTGGGATACGCAGTATTTT.

The table lists this clone with a few counts. The genes are TRBV11-2 and TRBJ1-1; D unclear. Trimming shortened V by 1 base and J by 8 bases, and 17 bases separated the two germline ends. Germline V CDR1 and CDR2: SGHAT, FQNNGV. CDR3 length: 15 amino acids. The CDR3 DNA follows: TGTGCCAGCAGCTTAGTTCAACCTGGGAGTCAAGAAGCTTTCTTT. Residues: CASSLVQPGSQEAFF.

In this sample, this clone turned up a few times. The chain has TRBV21-1 and TRBJ2-2; the table's TRBD2 call for D was not verified on the DNA. TRBV21-1 is recorded as a pseudogene. The CDR3 length is 13 residues. As DNA, the CDR3 is TGTGCCAGCAGCAAATCCCTTGCGGGGGAGCTGTTTTTT. Its protein is CASSKSLAGELFF.